A single sample gave rise to the 4 T cell receptor beta chains below, sequenced in a study of shared clonotypes between healthy human individuals. Sequencing used immunoSEQ multiplex PCR; TCRdb keeps in-frame clones, though not all of them. Of 500,000 or so clones listed, 90% to 96% are singletons. Sequenced sample: naive CD4+ T cells sorted from blood. Subset indicated: CD45RA+ positively selected. The receptors stem from a woman aged 25 to 39 in good health.

The V gene is TRBV10-3, the J gene TRBJ2-3; 12 nucleotides line up with TRBD2. The CDR3 runs 14 residues. Looked up from germline, CDR1 is ENHRY and CDR2 is SYGVKD. The junction had 4 bases not matched to a gene; V was cut back by 6 bases and J by 6 bases. The DNA for the CDR3 is TGTGCCATCAGCGGACTAGCGGGACCCGATACGCAGTATTTT. As protein: CAISGLAGPDTQYF.

The rearrangement uses TRBV9 and TRBJ2-2, with 9 bases lining up with TRBD2. Germline V gene lookup returns CDR1 SGDLS and CDR2 YYNGEE. Trimming removed 4 bases from V and 4 bases from J; junction bases left unmatched: 11. There are 17 residues in the CDR3. Here the CDR3 DNA reads TGTGCCAGCAGCCCGAGTTTAGCGGGAGATACCACCGGGGAGCTGTTTTTT. Translating gives CASSPSLAGDTTGELFF.

Here the CDR3 reads CASSPPRKGRGETQYF. Here the CDR3 DNA reads TGTGCCAGCTCACCACCGCGAAAGGGACGAGGGGAGACCCAGTACTTC. J is TRBJ2-5 and V is TRBV18; tentatively, D is TRBD1 or TRBD2 (5 bases each). V shed 0 bases and J shed 5 bases, with 16 bases lying between them. CDR1 KGHSH and CDR2 LQKENI come from the germline V gene. CDR3 length: 16 residues.

The rearrangement links TRBV5-4 to TRBJ1-2; a weak D match, TRBD1 (5 bases). Germline V gives CDR1 SGHNT, CDR2 YYREEE (reference sequence). Trimming pared 1 base from V and 8 bases from J, leaving 18 bases between. There are 15 residues in the CDR3. The chain's CDR3 is CASSLLWGPFGGYTF. As DNA, the CDR3 is TGTGCCAGCAGCTTGCTTTGGGGCCCCTTCGGAGGCTACACCTTC.